The 25 T cell receptor beta chains in this list originate from one sample, sequenced in a study of PD-1 blockade in classical Hodgkin lymphoma. Relapses following autologous stem cell transplantation were seen in all patients, with brentuximab vedotin exposure varying. Profiled with immunoSEQ multiplex PCR; TCRdb holds only in-frame clones, not every one. This sample has roughly 150,000 clones, with around 84% found just once. The material sequenced was peripheral blood mononuclear cells (PBMCs), taken before the second cycle of nivolumab. These receptors were obtained from a human donor with classical Hodgkin lymphoma.

The chain recombines TRBV7-3 with TRBJ2-5; D gene unclear. V dropped 1 base and J dropped 1 base, with 4 bases sitting between them. From germline, CDR1 is SGHTA and CDR2 FQGTGA. The CDR3 loop spans 13 amino acids. In DNA form, the CDR3 reads TGTGCCAGCAGCTTAAACCCCCAAGAGACCCAGTACTTC. Its protein is CASSLNPQETQYF.

The gene calls are TRBV6-5 and TRBJ1-5; D is perhaps TRBD1 (5 bases). Trimming took off 8 bases at V and 1 base at J, with 15 bases between the two ends. Germline V gene lookup returns CDR1 MNHEY and CDR2 SVGAGI. The CDR3 contains 15 residues. The CDR3: CASGPTWGSNQPQHF. The DNA for the CDR3 is TGTGCCAGCGGGCCGACGTGGGGCAGCAATCAGCCCCAGCATTTT.

The chain joins TRBV1 to TRBJ1-6; the table assigns TRBD1, which was not confirmed against the DNA. TRBV1 is a listed pseudogene. This CDR3 region has 18 residues. The CDR3 protein is CTSSLKDRGGKNNSPLHF. CDR3 coding DNA: TGCACCAGCAGCCTCAAAGACAGGGGAGGCAAGAATAATTCACCCCTCCACTTT.

The V and J genes are TRBV19 and TRBJ2-5, with D perhaps TRBD1 (6 bases). The CDR3 is made up of 14 amino acids. The V gene lost 5 bases and the J gene lost 4 bases, with 14 bases spanning the gap. Germline V CDR1 and CDR2: LNHDA, SQIVND (reference sequence). The CDR3 here is CASSPRTGRETQYF. The CDR3 nucleotides read TGTGCCAGTAGTCCTCGCACAGGGCGAGAGACCCAGTACTTC.

Comment on this clone: Additional DNA sequences in this sample encode the identical CDR3. The rearrangement uses TRBV6-5 and TRBJ1-1; D not resolved. From germline, CDR1 is MNHEY and CDR2 SVGAGI. V lost 2 bases, J lost 4 bases, and 11 bases lay in between. This CDR3 contains 14 residues. CDR3 DNA sequence: TGTGCCAGCAGTTACCGTCCGGGCGGCACTGAAGCTTTCTTT. Its translation is CASSYRPGGTEAFF.

The CDR3 DNA sequence: TGTGCCAGCAACGAGGGCTACGAGCAGTACTTC. Its protein product is CASNEGYEQYF. The chain recombines TRBV6-5 with TRBJ2-7; possible D gene TRBD2, 5 bases. The CDR3 contains 11 residues. Germline V gene sequence: CDR1 MNHEY, CDR2 SVGAGI. The germline V and J ends were trimmed by 7 bases and 3 bases, with 7 bases remaining between them.

The chain employs TRBV28 and TRBJ2-5, with TRBD1 matching over 10 bases. The CDR3 spans 15 residues. Trimming at V came to 5 bases and at J to 5 bases, leaving 8 bases not matched to a gene. Germline V lookup: CDR1 MDHEN, CDR2 SYDVKM. The CDR3, as DNA: TGTGCCAGCAGTCCCCCGGACAGGGGGGTGGAGACCCAGTACTTC. Its protein is CASSPPDRGVETQYF.

The chain carries TRBV5-1 and TRBJ2-7, with 7 bases matching TRBD1. Trimming cost V 4 bases and J 2 bases; bases outside gene matches: 3. CDR1 is SGHRS and CDR2 is YFSETQ in the germline V gene. The length of the CDR3 is 13 residues. CDR3: CASSMGQTYEQYF. The DNA of the CDR3 is TGCGCCAGCAGCATGGGACAGACCTACGAGCAGTACTTC. The full variable domain, in which reference TRBV5-1 and TRBJ2-7 provide the parts outside the CDR3, is KAGVTQTPRYLIKTRGQQVTLSCSPISGHRSVSWYQQTPGQGLQFLFEYFSETQRNKGNFPGRFSGRQFSNSRSEMNVSTLELGDSALYLCASSMGQTYEQYFGPGTRLTVT.

The rearrangement links TRBV27 to TRBJ2-7; D gene uncertain. The CDR3 sequence is 14 residues long. Germline CDR1 is MNHEY and CDR2 is SMNVEV (reference sequence). V was shortened by 1 base and J by 4 bases, with 11 bases between the two germline ends. CDR3 coding DNA: TGTGCCAGCAGTTTATTCGAAGGTTGGTACGAGCAGTACTTC. It specifies CASSLFEGWYEQYF.

The CDR3 loop is CASSWRSSAGTDTQYF. CDR3 DNA: TGTGCCAGCAGCTGGAGATCTAGCGCTGGGACAGATACGCAGTATTTT. V usage is TRBV13 and J usage is TRBJ2-3, with a tentative D call TRBD2 (6 bases). CDR1 and CDR2 (germline): PRHDT, FYEKMQ (reference sequence). The CDR3 runs 16 residues. The ends were cut back, 4 bases at V and 3 bases at J, with 17 bases in the middle.

The count of this clone is one. This chain joins TRBV7-8 and TRBJ1-3; 8 bases are shared with TRBD1. Looked up from germline, CDR1 is SGHVS and CDR2 is FQNEAQ. This CDR3 spans 16 amino acids. The V and J ends lost 5 bases and 0 bases, in that order; junction bases with no gene match: 6. DNA of the CDR3: TGTGCCAGCAGCCACCGGGACAGGAGCTCTGGAAACACCATATATTTT. Translation: CASSHRDRSSGNTIYF.

The V gene is TRBV7-2, the J gene TRBJ1-6, with 7 nucleotides matching TRBD1. The germline CDR1 and CDR2 sequences are SGHTA and FQGNSA. V lost 3 bases and J lost 10; bases outside the gene matches: 12. The CDR3 is 16 residues long. Here the CDR3 DNA reads TGTGCCAGCAGCTTTGATGTCCCAGGGGGTTACTCACCCCTCCACTTT. It yields the protein CASSFDVPGGYSPLHF.

This sequence joins TRBV19 and TRBJ1-3; the D is unclear. Germline V gene data show CDR1 as LNHDA and CDR2 as SQIVND (reference sequence). This CDR3 has 16 amino acids. Deletions cut 4 bases from V and 2 bases from J, with 15 bases between. CDR3 loop: CASSKRSSSTGNTIYF. CDR3 nucleotides: TGTGCCAGTAGTAAGAGGTCTAGTAGCACTGGAAACACCATATATTTT.

This clone turned up a few times. The CDR3 here is CASSFLPVNTGELFF. For the CDR3, the DNA is TGTGCCAGCAGTTTCCTTCCGGTGAACACCGGGGAGCTGTTTTTT. The genes are TRBV28 and TRBJ2-2, with D uncertain. Germline assignment: CDR1 MDHEN and CDR2 SYDVKM. V was pared by 3 bases and J by 1 base, with 9 bases between. The CDR3 extends over 15 amino acids.

In its sample, this clone was seen a few times. The rearrangement uses TRBV11-2 and TRBJ2-7; either TRBD1 or TRBD2 may supply D (6 bases each). The CDR3 loop spans 15 amino acids. Germline CDR1 reads SGHAT; CDR2 reads FQNNGV. Trimming stripped 3 bases from V and 3 bases from J, with 15 bases between. The CDR3: CASSFGGLGGYEQYF. Here the CDR3 DNA reads TGTGCCAGCAGCTTTGGGGGCCTGGGGGGCTACGAGCAGTACTTC.

The chain employs TRBV7-3 and TRBJ2-3, with 7 positions matching TRBD1. This CDR3 is built from 15 residues. Germline values: CDR1 SGHTA, CDR2 FQGTGA. The V gene end was trimmed by 1 base and the J gene end by 3 bases; junction bases not matched to a gene: 4. The chain's CDR3 is CASSLNRGRTDTQYF. In nucleotides, the CDR3 is TGTGCCAGCAGCTTAAACAGGGGTCGAACAGATACGCAGTATTTT.

The chain uses TRBV18 and TRBJ2-1, with a weak D call TRBD2 (5 bases). The CDR3 contains 15 residues. V lost 3 bases and J lost 5, with 14 bases in between. Per germline, CDR1 KGHSH and CDR2 LQKENI. In nucleotides, the CDR3 is TGTGCCAGCTCACCCGGGGTTAGCGTTAACAATGAGCAGTTCTTC. Its protein is CASSPGVSVNNEQFF.

This clone has a single count. This rearrangement joins TRBV28 to TRBJ2-3, with TRBD2 as a possible D gene (6 bases). Germline V gives CDR1 MDHEN, CDR2 SYDVKM. CDR3 length: 12 amino acids. Trimming pared 8 bases from V and 1 base from J, leaving 7 bases between. The CDR3 nucleotides are TGTGCCAGCTTAGCGGGCACAGATACGCAGTATTTT. It codes for CASLAGTDTQYF.

This chain links TRBV6-5 with TRBJ2-7; 9 bases fit TRBD1. From germline, CDR1 is MNHEY and CDR2 SVGAGI. Losses at the gene ends were 10 bases for V and 5 bases for J; bases not matched to a gene: 6. The CDR3 covers 12 residues. CDR3 in amino acids: CATTGQGDEQYF. For the CDR3, the DNA is TGTGCCACCACGGGACAGGGAGACGAGCAGTACTTC.

The chain recombines TRBV6-1 with TRBJ2-2, with D possibly TRBD2 on 5 matching bases. The CDR3 has 15 amino acids. V lost 5 bases, J lost 1 base, and 11 bases lay in between. CDR1 is MNHNS, CDR2 SASEGT, per germline. The CDR3 DNA reads TGTGCCAGCAGTAGGAGGACGGGGAACACCGGGGAGCTGTTTTTT. It codes for CASSRRTGNTGELFF.

The sample holds one count of this clone. The gene calls are TRBV6-5 and TRBJ2-2; the D gene is possibly TRBD1 (6 bases). This CDR3 has 14 residues. V was shortened by 8 bases and J by 6 bases, with 16 bases between the two germline ends. Germline CDR1 MNHEY, CDR2 SVGAGI. The CDR3 region has the DNA TGTGCCAGCGGAATGAATACAGGGTCCGGGGAGCTGTTTTTT. Protein: CASGMNTGSGELFF.

This clone has just a few counts. J is TRBJ1-5 and V is TRBV2, with D possibly matching TRBD1 (6 bases). Trimming removed 6 bases from V and 3 bases from J, with 12 bases in between. The CDR3 length is 14 residues. CDR1 is SNHLY, CDR2 FYNNEI, per germline. CDR3 DNA sequence: TGTGCCAGCAGCACGGGGGCTCCCAATCAGCCCCAGCATTTT. Encoded protein: CASSTGAPNQPQHF.

The V and J genes are TRBV6-7 and TRBJ2-6, with D possibly matching TRBD1 (6 bases). TRBV6-7 has ORF status, its function being uncertain. CDR3 length: 16 residues. Trimming took 6 bases from V and 0 from J, leaving 12 bases between them. CDR3 protein: CASRPTGPSGANVLTF. The DNA for the CDR3 is TGTGCCAGCAGGCCGACAGGCCCCTCTGGGGCCAACGTCCTGACTTTC.

This clone was seen more than once but under ten times. The chain links TRBV5-4 to TRBJ1-2; TRBD1 agrees at 8 bases. V was pared by 4 bases and J by 4 bases, with 3 bases of the junction left unmatched. Germline CDR1 and CDR2: SGHNT and YYREEE (reference sequence). CDR3 length equals 13 residues. CDR3 bases: TGTGCCAGCAGCCAGGGACAGGTCTATGGCTACACCTTC. It is translated as CASSQGQVYGYTF.

Turning to this clone: Relative to the germline gene, one junction end is altered; a read error may explain this. The V gene is TRBV18, the J gene TRBJ2-7, with D tentatively TRBD1 (5 bases). This CDR3 contains 13 residues. Germline lookup yields CDR1 KGHSH and CDR2 LQKENI. This CDR3 is CASSPDRVYGQYF. The DNA of the CDR3 is TGTGCCAGCTCACCAGACAGAGTCTACGGGCAGTACTTC. Looking up the rest from reference TRBV18 and TRBJ2-7 gives the full variable domain: NAGVMQNPRHLVRRRGQEARLRCSPMKGHSHVYWYRQLPEEGLKFMVYLQKENIIDESGMPKERFSAEFPKEGPSILRIQQVVRGDSAAYFCASSPDRVYGQYFGPGTRLTVT.